These 30 T cell receptor beta chains were all obtained from the same sample, sequenced in a study of blood T cell repertoires in COVID-19. The repertoire was sequenced with immunoSEQ multiplex PCR; TCRdb's copy has only in-frame clones and lacks some. The sample holds about 230,000 clones; roughly 81% are singletons and the top ten take about 0.93%. The sequencing input was peripheral blood. All receptors come from a man in his forties or fifties with acute or convalescent COVID-19.

For the CDR3, the DNA is TGTGCCAGCAGTTTCGTGGGGGCGGATAATTCACCCCTCCACTTT. Its translation is CASSFVGADNSPLHF. The chain is built from TRBV3-1 (or the pseudogene TRBV3-2) and TRBJ1-6, with D possibly being TRBD1 (6 bases). Per the germline V gene, CDR1 is LGHDT and CDR2 is YNNKEL (reference sequence). Trimming took 6 bases from V and 5 from J, leaving 14 bases between them. The CDR3 is made up of 15 amino acids.

This clone was seen once. The chain uses TRBV15 and TRBJ2-5; D possibly corresponds to TRBD1 (5 bases). The V gene's germline CDR1 is LNHNV and CDR2 YYDKDF (reference sequence). The CDR3 runs 17 residues. With 1 base removed from V and 1 base from J, the gap between germline ends came to 16 bases. The CDR3 is CATSRGQQNKAQETQYF. CDR3 DNA: TGTGCCACCAGCAGAGGACAGCAAAATAAAGCCCAAGAGACCCAGTACTTC. The full variable domain, with the rest looked up from reference TRBV15 and TRBJ2-5, is DAMVIQNPRYQVTQFGKPVTLSCSQTLNHNVMYWYQQKSSQAPKLLFHYYDKDFNNEADTPDNFQSRRPNTSFCFLDIRSPGLGDTAMYLCATSRGQQNKAQETQYFGPGTRLLVL.

The genes are TRBV11-3 and TRBJ2-7; 11 nucleotides agree with TRBD1. Germline V CDR1 and CDR2: SGHNT, YENEEA. CDR3 size: 15 residues. V was clipped by 4 bases and J by 5 bases; unmatched bases: 7. In DNA form, the CDR3 reads TGTGCCAGCAGCTATTCGGGACAGGGGGGGAACGAGCAGTACTTC. Protein product: CASSYSGQGGNEQYF.

The gene calls are TRBV6-2 or TRBV6-3 and TRBJ2-1; TRBD2 matches at 12 bases. Looked up from germline, CDR1 is MNHEY and CDR2 is SVGEGT. The CDR3 spans 15 residues. V lost 6 bases to trimming and J lost 9 bases; unmatched junction nucleotides: 9. In nucleotides, the CDR3 is TGTGCCAGCAGCAACGGACTAGCGGGGTTGATTGAGCAGTTCTTC. Translation: CASSNGLAGLIEQFF.

There are a few counts of this clone. The sample contains more than one DNA sequence encoding this CDR3. This CDR3 reads CASSISGPNQPQHF. The CDR3 nucleotides read TGTGCCAGTAGTATTTCAGGCCCCAATCAGCCCCAGCATTTT. The rearrangement joins TRBV19 to TRBJ1-5; D gene uncertain. This CDR3 comprises 14 residues. V gave up 3 bases and J gave up 3 bases, with 9 bases separating them. CDR1 is LNHDA, CDR2 SQIVND, per germline (reference sequence).

The chain has TRBV19 and TRBJ2-5; tentatively, D is TRBD1 (6 bases). The length of the CDR3 is 16 residues. Trimming removed 5 bases from V and 2 bases from J, with 18 bases in between. CDR1 is LNHDA and CDR2 is SQIVND in the germline V gene (reference sequence). The CDR3 region is CASSALTDSPQETQYF. For the CDR3, the DNA is TGTGCCAGTAGTGCGTTAACGGACAGCCCTCAAGAGACCCAGTACTTC. The whole variable domain, filled in from reference TRBV19 and TRBJ2-5, reads DGGITQSPKYLFRKEGQNVTLSCEQNLNHDAMYWYRQDPGQGLRLIYYSQIVNDFQKGDIAEGYSVSREKKESFPLTVTSAQKNPTAFYLCASSALTDSPQETQYFGPGTRLLVL.

The table lists this clone with a count of one. The chain joins TRBV15 to TRBJ1-2; no firm D call. The germline V gene encodes CDR1 LNHNV and CDR2 YYDKDF (reference sequence). V gave up 5 bases and J gave up 6 bases, with 13 bases separating them. The CDR3 has 13 residues. CDR3 nucleotides: TGTGCCACCAGCGGGAGGAGCTTTGATGGCTACACCTTC. Amino acid sequence: CATSGRSFDGYTF. Together with reference TRBV15 and TRBJ1-2, the CDR3 gives the full variable domain: DAMVIQNPRYQVTQFGKPVTLSCSQTLNHNVMYWYQQKSSQAPKLLFHYYDKDFNNEADTPDNFQSRRPNTSFCFLDIRSPGLGDTAMYLCATSGRSFDGYTFGSGTRLTVV.

This clone has more than one count but fewer than ten. The CDR3 sequence: CASSEALRQGKVEQYF. The CDR3 DNA sequence: TGTGCCAGCAGTGAAGCGCTTCGACAGGGAAAGGTCGAGCAGTACTTC. The chain uses TRBV2 and TRBJ2-7; 7 nucleotides line up with TRBD1. The CDR3 contains 16 residues. From germline, CDR1 is SNHLY and CDR2 FYNNEI. The V segment lost 0 bases and the J segment 6 bases; nucleotides outside the gene matches: 11.

The rearrangement uses TRBV7-2 and TRBJ2-1, with D possibly matching TRBD2 (6 bases). From germline, CDR1 is SGHTA and CDR2 FQGNSA. The CDR3 is 16 amino acids. V was pared by 3 bases and J by 0 bases, with 12 bases between. The CDR3 here is CASSFWGDSSYNEQFF. CDR3 sequence (DNA): TGTGCCAGCAGCTTCTGGGGGGATAGCTCCTACAATGAGCAGTTCTTC. The whole variable domain, filled in from reference TRBV7-2 and TRBJ2-1, reads GAGVSQSPSNKVTEKGKDVELRCDPISGHTALYWYRQSLGQGLEFLIYFQGNSAPDKSGLPSDRFSAERTGGSVSTLTIQRTQQEDSAVYLCASSFWGDSSYNEQFFGPGTRLTVL.

This clone came up once. This chain links TRBV19 with TRBJ1-1; TRBD1 might be the D (5 bases). From germline, CDR1 is LNHDA and CDR2 SQIVND (reference sequence). The CDR3 extends over 13 amino acids. V gave up 7 bases and J gave up 0 bases, with 9 bases separating them. The CDR3 protein is CASTLTVNTEAFF. Written as DNA, the CDR3 is TGTGCCAGTACCTTGACAGTGAACACTGAAGCTTTCTTT.

V is TRBV5-1 and J is TRBJ2-6; TRBD1 agrees at 7 bases. Germline trimming cut 4 bases from V and 0 bases from J; bases unmatched to any gene: 7. Germline V gives CDR1 SGHRS, CDR2 YFSETQ. The CDR3 totals 17 residues. This chain's CDR3 is CASSGDSPGSGANVLTF. As DNA, the CDR3 is TGCGCCAGCAGCGGGGACAGTCCAGGCTCTGGGGCCAACGTCCTGACTTTC.

This rearrangement joins TRBV29-1 to TRBJ1-5; 8 nucleotides match TRBD1. Germline CDR1 is SQVTM and CDR2 is ANQGSEA. The CDR3 contains 15 residues. V lost 7 bases to trimming and J lost 7 bases; unmatched junction nucleotides: 15. In DNA, the CDR3 is TGCAGCGCAATCCTGGACAGGGCCGGGGGGCAGCCCCAGCATTTT. This sequence encodes CSAILDRAGGQPQHF. The whole variable domain, remainder taken from reference TRBV29-1 and TRBJ1-5, is SAVISQKPSRDICQRGTSLTIQCQVDSQVTMMFWYRQQPGQSLTLIATANQGSEATYESGFVIDKFPISRPNLTFSTLTVSNMSPEDSSIYLCSAILDRAGGQPQHFGDGTRLSIL.

The V call is TRBV18, the J call TRBJ2-3, with D maybe TRBD2 (5 bases). CDR3 length: 14 amino acids. Germline-derived CDR1 and CDR2 are KGHSH and LQKENI. V lost 3 bases and J lost 5, with 12 bases in between. The CDR3 bases are TGTGCCAGCTCACCGGGTAGCGCCCTAGATACGCAGTATTTT. It specifies CASSPGSALDTQYF.

The chain combines TRBV5-1 with TRBJ1-2; D is perhaps TRBD1 (5 bases). This CDR3 has 15 amino acids. Trimming pared 0 bases from V and 5 bases from J, leaving 14 bases between. Germline loops: CDR1 SGHRS, CDR2 YFSETQ. The CDR3 DNA is TGCGCCAGCAGCTTGGGGGTAAGAGGGACTTATGGCTACACCTTC. Amino acid sequence: CASSLGVRGTYGYTF.

This sequence joins TRBV7-8 and TRBJ2-1, with 7 bases matching TRBD2. This CDR3 is 15 amino acids long. CDR1 is SGHVS and CDR2 is FQNEAQ in the germline V gene. V shed 4 bases and J 7 bases; nucleotides not matched to a gene: 10. CDR3 coding DNA: TGTGCCAGCAGCTCCTTTGCGGGGGTAAGGAATGAGCAGTTCTTC. Protein product: CASSSFAGVRNEQFF.

There are a few counts of this clone. This sequence joins TRBV7-8 and TRBJ1-2; TRBD1 agrees at 8 bases. The CDR3 loop spans 15 amino acids. The germline V gene has CDR1 SGHVS and CDR2 FQNEAQ. The V gene end was trimmed by 4 bases and the J gene end by 2 bases; junction bases not matched to a gene: 6. The CDR3 nucleotides are TGTGCCAGCAGCTCATCAGGGGGCGCCAACTATGGCTACACCTTC. Translated, it gives CASSSSGGANYGYTF.

The gene calls are TRBV27 and TRBJ1-6; 8 positions agree with TRBD1. J was trimmed by 10 bases and V by 5 bases; bases with no gene match: 7. The CDR3 spans 14 residues. In germline, CDR1 is MNHEY, CDR2 SMNVEV (reference sequence). CDR3 region: CASSQQGAWSPLHF. The DNA for the CDR3 is TGTGCCAGCAGTCAGCAGGGGGCTTGGTCACCCCTCCACTTT.

This clone was counted between two and nine times. The chain employs TRBV5-6 and TRBJ1-2; D not resolved. This CDR3 spans 14 amino acids. Germline V gene sequence: CDR1 SGHDT, CDR2 YYEEEE. V dropped 3 bases and J dropped 3 bases, with 12 bases sitting between them. The CDR3, as DNA: TGTGCCAGCAGCTCGGACGGGAGGGACTATGGCTACACCTTC. Amino acid sequence: CASSSDGRDYGYTF.

The chain is built from TRBV27 and TRBJ1-2; 7 bases agree with TRBD1. From germline, CDR1 is MNHEY and CDR2 SMNVEV (reference sequence). V lost 5 bases to trimming and J lost 7 bases; unmatched junction nucleotides: 10. This CDR3 spans 14 amino acids. The CDR3, as DNA: TGTGCCAGCAGTCCCCGCACAGGGGCCAGTGGCTACACCTTC. This gives the protein CASSPRTGASGYTF.

The chain is built from TRBV29-1 and TRBJ2-7, with TRBD1 matching over 9 bases. Germline CDR1 SQVTM, CDR2 ANQGSEA. This CDR3 has 15 residues. V was clipped by 1 base and J by 4 bases; unmatched bases: 8. The CDR3 sequence is CSVEAGQGTTYEQYF. CDR3 in DNA: TGCAGCGTTGAAGCCGGACAGGGGACAACTTACGAGCAGTACTTC.

The CDR3: CASSGTGMDVRHHNYGYTF. The CDR3 nucleotides are TGTGCCAGCAGCGGGACAGGGATGGACGTAAGGCACCATAACTATGGCTACACCTTC. The V gene is TRBV2, the J gene TRBJ1-2; 9 bases match TRBD1. V was pared by 6 bases and J by 1 base, with 18 bases of the junction left unmatched. Germline CDR1 SNHLY, CDR2 FYNNEI. This CDR3 contains 19 residues.

The table lists this clone with a few counts. The chain recombines TRBV10-3 with TRBJ1-1; 7 bases match TRBD1. Germline loops: CDR1 ENHRY, CDR2 SYGVKD. CDR3 length equals 13 residues. V trimming: 11 bases; J trimming: 0 bases; junction bases outside the gene matches: 6. The CDR3, as DNA: TGTGCCGTACGGGACAGCATGAACACTGAAGCTTTCTTT. Amino acids: CAVRDSMNTEAFF.

The chain links TRBV4-1 to TRBJ2-7; possible D gene TRBD1, 6 bases. The CDR3 consists of 14 residues. Germline assignment: CDR1 MGHRA and CDR2 YSYEKL. Trimming removed 1 base from V and 6 bases from J, with 13 bases in between. CDR3 DNA sequence: TGCGCCAGCAGCCAAGTATCGATAGGGGGCGAGCAGTACTTC. Protein sequence: CASSQVSIGGEQYF.

The chain is built from TRBV2 and TRBJ2-1; 8 bases are shared with TRBD2. This CDR3 spans 16 amino acids. The V gene end was trimmed by 2 bases and the J gene end by 2 bases; junction bases not matched to a gene: 5. The germline CDR1 and CDR2 sequences are SNHLY and FYNNEI. Here the CDR3 DNA reads TGTGCCAGCAGTGAAAGGGGGACTAGTACCTACAATGAGCAGTTCTTC. Amino acids: CASSERGTSTYNEQFF. The whole variable domain, filled in from reference TRBV2 and TRBJ2-1, reads EPEVTQTPSHQVTQMGQEVILRCVPISNHLYFYWYRQILGQKVEFLVSFYNNEISEKSEIFDDQFSVERPDGSNFTLKIRSTKLEDSAMYFCASSERGTSTYNEQFFGPGTRLTVL.

This rearrangement joins TRBV25-1 to TRBJ2-7, with 10 positions matching TRBD1. The CDR3 is 16 amino acids. After removal of 2 bases from V and 4 bases from J, the junction contained 8 bases not matched to a gene. Germline CDR1 is MGHDK and CDR2 is SYGVNS. CDR3 in amino acids: CASSEEDRDRGYEQYF. CDR3 in DNA: TGTGCCAGCAGTGAAGAAGATCGGGACAGGGGTTACGAGCAGTACTTC.

The chain is built from TRBV12-5 and TRBJ2-1, with a tentative D call TRBD2 (7 bases). With 0 bases removed from V and 8 bases from J, the gap between germline ends came to 17 bases. The CDR3 covers 16 residues. CDR1 and CDR2 from the germline V gene are LGHNT and FRNRAP. CDR3 nucleotides: TGTGCTAGTGGTTTGGTTGGCGGGGGCCGAGCCGATGAGCAGTTCTTC. Translating it yields CASGLVGGGRADEQFF.

The V gene is TRBV5-4, the J gene TRBJ1-2; perhaps TRBD1 as D (5 bases). CDR1 and CDR2 (germline): SGHNT, YYREEE (reference sequence). V was clipped by 4 bases and J by 2 bases, with 12 bases between them. CDR3 size: 14 residues. The CDR3, as DNA: TGTGCCAGCAGCGAAGGGACTGAAAACTATGGCTACACCTTC. Amino acid sequence: CASSEGTENYGYTF. Full variable domain (rest looked up from reference TRBV5-4 and TRBJ1-2): ETGVTQSPTHLIKTRGQQVTLRCSSQSGHNTVSWYQQALGQGPQFIFQYYREEENGRGNFPPRFSGLQFPNYSSELNVNALELDDSALYLCASSEGTENYGYTFGSGTRLTVV.

J is TRBJ1-4 and V is TRBV19; 12 nucleotides line up with TRBD1. Looked up from germline, CDR1 is LNHDA and CDR2 is SQIVND (reference sequence). This CDR3 is 16 amino acids long. Trimming took 4 bases from V and 7 from J; bases not matched to a gene: 7. DNA of the CDR3: TGTGCCAGTAGTACGGGACAGGGGGCTTTAGGTGAAAAACTGTTTTTT. It encodes CASSTGQGALGEKLFF.

CDR3 DNA: TGTGCCTGGGGGAAGACAGGGAACAATTCACCCCTCCACTTT. Protein sequence: CAWGKTGNNSPLHF. The V gene is TRBV30, the J gene TRBJ1-6; TRBD1 aligns across 7 bases. Germline assignment: CDR1 GTSNPN and CDR2 SVGIG (reference sequence). The V and J ends lost 5 bases and 7 bases, in that order; junction bases with no gene match: 8. This CDR3 is built from 14 residues.

The chain couples TRBV7-6 to TRBJ1-1; a possible D gene is TRBD1 (6 bases). Germline CDR1 is SGHVS and CDR2 is FNYEAQ. The CDR3 loop spans 12 amino acids. The V end lost 5 bases, the J end lost 8 bases, and 12 bases lay between the germline ends. This CDR3 reads CASSPLGTEAFF. CDR3 DNA: TGTGCCAGCAGCCCCTTAGGGACAGAAGCTTTCTTT. Filled out from reference TRBV7-6 and TRBJ1-1, the complete variable domain reads GAGVSQSPRYKVTKRGQDVALRCDPISGHVSLYWYRQALGQGPEFLTYFNYEAQQDKSGLPNDRFSAERPEGSISTLTIQRTEQRDSAMYRCASSPLGTEAFFGQGTRLTVV.